This T cell receptor beta chain emerged from a study of patients and donors after allogeneic stem cell transplantation. V was pared by 7 bases and J by 3 bases, with 19 bases between. Germline values: CDR1 MNHEY, CDR2 SVGEGT. This CDR3 contains 15 residues. TCRdb independently ran MiXCR on the RT-PCR reads; one entry per CDR3 protein. The table includes 800,000 to 1,000,000 distinct CDR3 sequences, about 20% detected once. V gene TRBV6-2 or TRBV6-3 combines with J gene TRBJ2-7; unclear D gene. The sequenced sample consisted of blood, either unsorted or a sorted T cell fraction (not recorded which). This sequence originates from a human donor who was either an allogeneic HSCT recipient or a stem cell or donor lymphocyte infusion donor (not recorded which). It is not recorded whose cells these are; they may come from a transplant donor. The CDR3 DNA sequence: TGTGCCAGCACGACGTTTACCGATCCGGACTACGAGCAGTACTTC. Translating it yields CASTTFTDPDYEQYF.